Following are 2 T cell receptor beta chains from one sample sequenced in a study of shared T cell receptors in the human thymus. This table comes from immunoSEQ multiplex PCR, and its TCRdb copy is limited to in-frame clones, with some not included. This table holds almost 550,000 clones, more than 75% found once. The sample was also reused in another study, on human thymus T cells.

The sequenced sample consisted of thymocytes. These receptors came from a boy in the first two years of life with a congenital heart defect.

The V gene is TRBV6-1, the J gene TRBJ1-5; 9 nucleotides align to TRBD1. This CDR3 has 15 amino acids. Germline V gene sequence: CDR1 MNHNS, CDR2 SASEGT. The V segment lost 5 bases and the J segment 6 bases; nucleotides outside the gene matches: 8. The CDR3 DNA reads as TGTGCCAGCAGTTCACCGGGACAGGGCGGTCAGCCCCAGCATTTT. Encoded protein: CASSSPGQGGQPQHF.

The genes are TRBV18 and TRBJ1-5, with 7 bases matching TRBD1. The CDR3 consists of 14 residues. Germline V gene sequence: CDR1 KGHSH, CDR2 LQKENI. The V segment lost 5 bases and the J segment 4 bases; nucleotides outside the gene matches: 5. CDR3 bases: TGTGCCAGCTCATCACAGGGGCCTAATCAGCCCCAGCATTTT. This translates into CASSSQGPNQPQHF.